The T cell receptor (beta chain) described here comes from a study of cytomegalovirus exposure and HLA in healthy donors (dated by TCRdb to the late 2010s). About the study as a whole: An earlier analysis of under 600 of the donors reported about 290 Gb of sequence data and around 120 million unique TCR beta sequences from some 180 million T cells. Roughly 300 gigabases of sequencing data and 75 million to 85 million unique TCR sequences made up an early release that covered approximately 700 HLA-typed donors. Of the roughly 400 genotyped donors, about 84% fell in the genetic ancestry cluster associated with self-reported Caucasian donors. The study was designed to test whether signatures of past pathogen exposure could be identified by cataloging public T cell receptors. The T cell repertoires of several hundred subjects were profiled by immunosequencing and related to cytomegalovirus serostatus. Besides the first cohort of 666 subjects, a separate validation cohort made up of over a hundred different subjects was used. To predict cytomegalovirus infection status, the study brought together high-throughput TCR immunosequencing, statistical association of individual TCRs with disease status, and machine learning. To study patterns of TCR occurrence, a later analysis re-analyzed previously published TCR beta repertoires from around 660 donors and added high-resolution HLA genotyping. In the later analysis, no new phenotypic data were used to find candidate immune exposures; instead, reliance was placed on TCR beta sequences and their occurrence across donors. In an earlier analysis of a few hundred of the donors, high-throughput TCR beta sequencing was used to judge whether each TCR beta V gene segment behaved as functional or pseudogenic. Donor age, sex, ethnicity and CMV serostatus were collected together with the repertoire data. In a later genetic analysis, genome-wide SNP genotypes for about three fifths of the roughly 670 donors were used, and that subset was treated as a discovery cohort. Every repertoire in the discovery cohort had been generated on one and the same sequencing platform. Both class I and class II loci were covered by HLA typing, at four-digit resolution. The number of donors typed differed by locus, with about 629-640 for A, B, C, DRB1 and DQB1, 522 for DQA1, about 610 for DPA1, and some 450 for DPB1. Several DR-DQ haplotypes were treated as single units for association and clustering because of strong linkage in the cohort. Among about 390 genotyped donors of the cohort, an average of 235,054 unique TCR beta nucleotide sequences were sequenced per donor, roughly 20% of them non-productive. The paper's findings and limits, for the study overall: The authors suggested that the approach could potentially be generalized to other disease states and immunological phenotypes. Roughly uniform sequencing depth across donors was assumed in presence/absence analyses, although this assumption may not hold. Immune exposure information for the cohort was limited to CMV serostatus. Because counts were too low, roughly 18 rarely observed V segments, including chromosome 9 orphons, were left out of the earlier analysis of about 500 of the donors. A total of roughly 160 TCR beta chains were listed by the study as associated with cytomegalovirus. Linkage disequilibrium might explain the correlated functional status among segregating V segments, but an unknown experimental factor could not be excluded. A cluster of highly shared sequence variants was judged likely to represent a technical artifact of the sequencing pipeline. A later analysis associated 16,951 TCR beta sequences with specific HLA alleles at a false discovery rate of 0.05. According to a later analysis, TCR association rates differed among HLA loci, with DRB1 alleles showing the most associated TCRs and HLA-C alleles showing the fewest. A later analysis found that HLA-associated TCR beta chains were more clonally expanded and had lower generation probabilities than equally common non-associated chains. Broadly in line with IMGT annotations, most TCR beta V segments showed up in productive rearrangements about 90% or about 30% of the time in an earlier analysis of several hundred of the donors. An association between a missense DCLRE1C variant and V-gene and J-gene trimming of TCR beta chains was found in a later genetic analysis and replicated in an independent cohort. A few of the identified cytomegalovirus-associated TCR beta chains were confirmed in vitro to be specific for cytomegalovirus antigens. Because the 87-base-pair reads could not distinguish some IMGT-functional V segments, including TRBV6-2 and TRBV6-3, those segments were excluded. Most TCR sequences were observed very rarely across donors, whereas some public TCRs were present in many individuals. Several of the top co-occurrence clusters appeared to be linked to parvovirus B19, influenza, CMV and Epstein-Barr virus, according to a later analysis. According to a later analysis, most CMV-associated TCR beta chains appeared to be HLA-restricted, and the HLA associations seemed to be driven largely by CMV exposure. Because HLA typing was missing for some donors at each locus, association tests included only the typed subset. A further reported finding was that TCR beta sequences accurately predicted the HLA-A and HLA-B alleles for most subjects in the first cohort. Compared with the roughly 670-donor mean, donors in an Asian-associated ancestry cluster had fewer N-insertions in productive TCRs, according to a later genetic analysis. In both the original and validation cohorts, the classifier was reported to diagnose cytomegalovirus status with high specificity and sensitivity. Only TCR beta chains were sequenced in this cohort, and the absence of alpha or paired-chain data limited detectable features. When HLA alleles, especially DR and DQ, strongly co-occurred, attributing TCR associations to individual alleles was difficult.

Receptor libraries were prepared by the immunoSEQ multiplex PCR assay. The multiplex PCR relied on a mix of 60 forward primers for TCR Vbeta segments and 13 reverse primers for TCR Jbeta segments. The CDR3 region of rearranged TCR beta genes was amplified from genomic DNA by a multiplex PCR assay. Amplified TCR beta libraries were sequenced as 87-base-pair reads on the Illumina HiSeq System. For the original study's pipeline: Across the roughly 700 repertoires, a later analysis counted 60 million to 90 million unique TCR beta chains, approximately 10 million of which were shared by at least two donors. Raw reads were error-corrected and collapsed into unique sequences with a nearest-neighbor algorithm that merged closely related sequences to remove PCR and sequencing errors. V, D and J gene segments were assigned by aligning CDR3 sequences to IMGT reference sequences. For a sequence to be retained, at least a six-nucleotide match to both a V gene segment and a J gene segment was required. Rearrangements were called productive when the CDR3 lacked stop codons and stayed in frame with V and J; all others were non-productive. Following IMGT convention, CDR3 was defined as the stretch from the second conserved V-encoded cysteine up to the conserved J-encoded phenylalanine. The earlier analysis of about 620 of the donors excluded sequences that lacked an unambiguous match to a single V gene segment. An earlier analysis of a few hundred of the donors called V segments functional above 56.7% productive rearrangements and segregating when the between-donor standard deviation exceeded 5%. A statistical classification framework was developed to diagnose cytomegalovirus status using the catalog of TCR beta chain sequences. In a later analysis, V and J genes were assigned by comparing TCR nucleotide sequences against IMGT/GENE-DB human TR gene sequences. A later analysis assigned CDR3 sequences and most-parsimonious VDJ recombination scenarios with the TCRdist pipeline. In a later analysis, every TCR beta chain was defined by the combination of its CDR3 amino acid sequence and its V-gene family, and reads without a unique V-gene family were dropped. As a way to deal with suspected cross-contamination and a sequencing artifact, a later analysis dropped approximately 570 nucleotide sequences that were highly shared and had low generation probability. In a later analysis, a clonal expansion index for each public chain was calculated from normalized within-repertoire ranks of inferred template counts. In a later analysis, generation probabilities were computed with a VDJ recombination model fitted to out-of-frame rearrangements, and the resulting probabilities were checked against IGoR. A later analysis scored TCR-TCR, TCR-HLA and TCR-CMV co-occurrence with hypergeometric tests, applying a repertoire-size bias correction to TCR pairs. To estimate false discovery rates, a later analysis permuted the HLA or CMV assignments 20 times. In a later analysis, co-occurring TCRs were grouped using DBSCAN, with TCRdist sequence similarity added in when clustering inside HLA-allele-positive subsets. Repertoires with fewer than 30,000 or more than 120,000 public chains, plus five repertoires with anomalous nucleotide sharing, were excluded from co-occurrence clustering. Sourced from immuneACCESS, this table was stored by TCRdb with only in-frame sequences that have V and J called. A share of the clones is absent; for the studies checked, an unresolved V gene accounts for under half, and the remainder has no known explanation. Clonal size and the V and J genes are those of that table, whereas D and trimming came from the DNA. The sample table lists some 180,000 clones, around 80% of them with a count of one. Of the sample, around 1.4% falls within the top ten clones.

In total, 600 or so healthy bone marrow donors made up the cohort. At the time of sampling, every cohort member was nominally healthy, though immune exposures that went unrecorded were likely present. The donor tested CMV seropositive and was one of the 289 seropositive cohort members. Every donor gave a peripheral blood sample, and the peripheral blood mononuclear cells from that sample were used for TCR beta sequencing. The Qiagen DNeasy Blood Extraction Kit was used to extract genomic DNA from the blood cell samples. The germline ends are 19 bases apart after V is trimmed by 1 base and J by 6 bases. CDR3 length: 16 amino acids, cysteine to phenylalanine. CDR3 DNA only is kept here, 48 bases in frame from base 1. From a lookup of the germline V gene, CDR1 and CDR2 are SGHRS and YFSETQ. This clone was observed a few times. No cognate antigen has been identified for it. Only one base separates this from a far larger clonotype, so it likely reflects a read error.

The source of this sequence is a girl under 18 in good health and CMV-seropositive. This receptor chain uses TRBV5-1 and TRBJ1-1; perhaps TRBD1 is the D gene, with 5 bases matching. The material sequenced was PBMCs. The sequenced DNA is TGCGCCAGCAGCTTGTATGGCGGGGCAGTATGGTCTGAAGCTTTCTTT. The resulting protein is CASSLYGGAVWSEAFF.